This T cell receptor beta chain was recorded in a study of blood T cell repertoires in COVID-19. Profiled with immunoSEQ multiplex PCR; TCRdb holds only in-frame clones, not every one. Of more than 80,000 clones in the sample, 90% were seen once. With V trimmed by 4 bases and J by 8 bases, 11 bases remained unmatched. The CDR3 is 17 amino acids. The germline V gene has CDR1 SGHDN and CDR2 FVKESK. Sequencing was performed on peripheral blood. The sequence was obtained from a human donor with active COVID-19. The donor label of this sample is uncertain. This chain links TRBV14 with TRBJ2-1, with TRBD2 identical over 13 bases. The CDR3 DNA follows: TGTGCCAGCAGCCCTCATCGACTAGCGGGGGGCCACGATGAGCAGTTCTTC. Translation: CASSPHRLAGGHDEQFF.